This TCR beta chain came from a study of identical twins. Study observations and caveats: Researchers reported excess low generation probability among twin-shared out-of-frame alpha sequences. Memory repertoires lacked the insertion deficit that abundant cord blood beta clonotypes showed.

A universal primer site arose from template switching, and cDNA bore unique molecular identifiers. Using its own MiXCR run on the 5' RACE reads, TCRdb lists one record per CDR3 protein. The sample records 750,000 to 950,000 distinct CDR3 sequences, around 12% being singletons. The table lists this clonotype with many counts. Its antigen is currently unknown. The V and J ends lost 6 bases and 4 bases, in that order; junction bases with no gene match: 2. The CDR3 length is 14 residues. Germline loops: CDR1 SNHLY, CDR2 FYNNEI. A further study also used this sample, focusing on yellow fever vaccine responses in identical twins.

Sequenced input: PBMCs. This clonotype was sampled from a woman under 30 in good health. This chain uses TRBV2 with TRBJ2-2, with 10 bases fitting TRBD2. CDR3 sequence: CASRLAGGTGELFF. Written as DNA, the CDR3 is TGTGCCAGCAGATTAGCGGGAGGCACCGGGGAGCTGTTTTTT. Full variable domain (rest looked up from reference TRBV2 and TRBJ2-2): EPEVTQTPSHQVTQMGQEVILRCVPISNHLYFYWYRQILGQKVEFLVSFYNNEISEKSEIFDDQFSVERPDGSNFTLKIRSTKLEDSAMYFCASRLAGGTGELFFGEGSRLTVL.